This T cell receptor (beta chain) is from a study of blood T cell repertoires in COVID-19. Across the whole study: Italy, Spain and the United States were the sources of the convalescent and acute COVID-19 samples. PBMCs, B-cell-depleted T cells, or T cells provided the cDNA or gDNA that made up the material.

Those who participated ranged in age from about 18 to 89 years and resided in about two dozen US areas. Sequencing used immunoSEQ multiplex PCR; TCRdb keeps in-frame clones, though not all of them. Among roughly 220,000 clones listed, around 91% were seen once. Trimming removed 4 bases from V and 6 bases from J; junction bases left unmatched: 20. This CDR3 is built from 19 residues. Germline lookup yields CDR1 MNHEY and CDR2 SMNVEV (reference sequence). Sequenced material: PBMCs or T cells enriched from blood (not recorded which). V and J are TRBV27 and TRBJ2-3; 9 positions agree with TRBD2. The source is a woman aged 18-29 years in a cohort exposed to, infected with or recovered from COVID-19 (not recorded which). Here the CDR3 reads CASSSPGSRAGGPADTQYF. In nucleotides, the CDR3 is TGTGCCAGCAGTTCCCCGGGCTCAAGAGCGGGGGGCCCCGCGGATACGCAGTATTTT.